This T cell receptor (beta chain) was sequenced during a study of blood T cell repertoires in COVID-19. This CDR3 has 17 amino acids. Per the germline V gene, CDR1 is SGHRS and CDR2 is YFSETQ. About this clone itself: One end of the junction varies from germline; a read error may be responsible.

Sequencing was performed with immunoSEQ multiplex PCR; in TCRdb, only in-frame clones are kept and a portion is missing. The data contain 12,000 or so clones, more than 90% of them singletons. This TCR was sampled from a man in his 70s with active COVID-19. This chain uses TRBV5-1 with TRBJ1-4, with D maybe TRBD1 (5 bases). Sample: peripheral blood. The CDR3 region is CASSLDKAGPKNEKVFF. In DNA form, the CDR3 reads TGCGCCAGCAGCTTGGATAAGGCGGGACCGAAGAATGAAAAAGTGTTTTTT.